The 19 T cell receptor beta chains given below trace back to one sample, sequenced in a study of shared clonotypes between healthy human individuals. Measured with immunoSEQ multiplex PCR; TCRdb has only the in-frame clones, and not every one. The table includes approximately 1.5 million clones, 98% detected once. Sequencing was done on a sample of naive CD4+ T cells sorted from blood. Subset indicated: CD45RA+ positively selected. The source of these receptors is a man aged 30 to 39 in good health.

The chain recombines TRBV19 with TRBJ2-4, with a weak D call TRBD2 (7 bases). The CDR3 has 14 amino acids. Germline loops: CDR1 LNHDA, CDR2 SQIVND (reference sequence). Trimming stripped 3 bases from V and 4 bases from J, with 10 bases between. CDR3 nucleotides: TGTGCCAGTAGTATCGGGGGGCCAAAAAACATTCAGTACTTC. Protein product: CASSIGGPKNIQYF.

The DNA of the CDR3 is TGTGCCAGCAGCTTGGGCAAGAGGACCCAAGAGACCCAGTACTTC. Residues: CASSLGKRTQETQYF. V and J are TRBV5-4 and TRBJ2-5; D remains unclear. Trimming left V 0 bases short and J 1 base short, with 10 bases between. This CDR3 spans 15 amino acids. Germline loops: CDR1 SGHNT, CDR2 YYREEE (reference sequence).

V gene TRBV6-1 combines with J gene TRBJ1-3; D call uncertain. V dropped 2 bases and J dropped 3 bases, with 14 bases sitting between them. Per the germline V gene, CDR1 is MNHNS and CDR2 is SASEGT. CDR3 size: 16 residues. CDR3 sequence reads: CASSERRRLVGNTIYF. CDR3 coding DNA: TGTGCCAGCAGTGAACGGCGGCGTCTGGTTGGAAACACCATATATTTT.

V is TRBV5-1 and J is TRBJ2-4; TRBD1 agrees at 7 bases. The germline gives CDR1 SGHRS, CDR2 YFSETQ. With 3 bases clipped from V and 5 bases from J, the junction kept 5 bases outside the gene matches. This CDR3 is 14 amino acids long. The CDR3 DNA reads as TGCGCCAGCAGCTCATGGGACAGACAAAACATTCAGTACTTC. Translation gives CASSSWDRQNIQYF.

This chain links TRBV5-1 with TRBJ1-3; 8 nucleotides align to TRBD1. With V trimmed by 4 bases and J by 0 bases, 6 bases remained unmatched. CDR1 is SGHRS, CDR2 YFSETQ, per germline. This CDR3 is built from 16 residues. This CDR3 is CASSPGTGISGNTIYF. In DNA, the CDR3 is TGCGCCAGCAGCCCGGGGACAGGCATCTCTGGAAACACCATATATTTT.

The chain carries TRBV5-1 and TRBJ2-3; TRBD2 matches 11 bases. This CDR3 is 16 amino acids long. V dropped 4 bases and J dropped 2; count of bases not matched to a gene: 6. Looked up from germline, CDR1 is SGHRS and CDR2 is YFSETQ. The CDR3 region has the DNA TGCGCCAGCAGCCTGGCGACTAGCGGGGCCACAGATACGCAGTATTTT. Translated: CASSLATSGATDTQYF.

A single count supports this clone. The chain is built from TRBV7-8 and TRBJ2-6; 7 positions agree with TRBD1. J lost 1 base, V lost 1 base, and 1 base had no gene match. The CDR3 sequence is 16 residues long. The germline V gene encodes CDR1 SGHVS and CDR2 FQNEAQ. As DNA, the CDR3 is TGTGCCAGCAGCTTAGTACAGGGGTCTGGGGCCAACGTCCTGACTTTC. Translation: CASSLVQGSGANVLTF.

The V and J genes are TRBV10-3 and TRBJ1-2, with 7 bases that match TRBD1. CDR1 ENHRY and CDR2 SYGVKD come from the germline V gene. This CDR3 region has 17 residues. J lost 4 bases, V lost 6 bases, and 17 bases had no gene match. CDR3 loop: CAIRYTLPGGNPYGYTF. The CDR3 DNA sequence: TGTGCCATCAGATACACACTCCCAGGGGGAAATCCCTATGGCTACACCTTC.

CDR3 sequence reads: CASSSLAGVDEQYF. The CDR3 DNA reads as TGCGCCAGCAGCTCTTTAGCGGGAGTTGACGAGCAGTACTTC. V gene TRBV5-1 combines with J gene TRBJ2-7, with 9 bases identical to TRBD2. Germline lookup yields CDR1 SGHRS and CDR2 YFSETQ. V lost 3 bases, J lost 5 bases, and 6 bases stayed unmatched. The CDR3 sequence is 14 residues long. Drawing the rest from reference TRBV5-1 and TRBJ2-7, the complete variable domain is KAGVTQTPRYLIKTRGQQVTLSCSPISGHRSVSWYQQTPGQGLQFLFEYFSETQRNKGNFPGRFSGRQFSNSRSEMNVSTLELGDSALYLCASSSLAGVDEQYFGPGTRLTVT.

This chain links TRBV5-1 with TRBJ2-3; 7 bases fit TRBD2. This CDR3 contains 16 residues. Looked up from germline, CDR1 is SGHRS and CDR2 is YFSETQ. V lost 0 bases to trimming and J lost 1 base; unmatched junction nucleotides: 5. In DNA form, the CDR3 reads TGCGCCAGCAGCTTGGGGGCTAGCGGAGGCACAGATACGCAGTATTTT. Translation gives CASSLGASGGTDTQYF.

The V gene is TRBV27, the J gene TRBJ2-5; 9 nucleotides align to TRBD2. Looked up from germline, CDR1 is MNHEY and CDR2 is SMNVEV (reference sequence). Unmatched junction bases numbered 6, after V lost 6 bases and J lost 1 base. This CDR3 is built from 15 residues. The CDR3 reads CASRPSGRFQETQYF. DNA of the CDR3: TGTGCCAGCAGACCAAGCGGGAGGTTCCAAGAGACCCAGTACTTC.

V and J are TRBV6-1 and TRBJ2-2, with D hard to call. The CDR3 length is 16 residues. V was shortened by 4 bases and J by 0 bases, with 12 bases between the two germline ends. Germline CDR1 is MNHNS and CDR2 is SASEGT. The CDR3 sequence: CASSASGRANTGELFF. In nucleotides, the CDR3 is TGTGCCAGCAGTGCCTCAGGAAGGGCGAACACCGGGGAGCTGTTTTTT.

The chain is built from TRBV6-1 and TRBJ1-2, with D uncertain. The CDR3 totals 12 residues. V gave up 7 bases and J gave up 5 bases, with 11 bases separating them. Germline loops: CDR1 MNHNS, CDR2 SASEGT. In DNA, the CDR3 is TGTGCCAGCACCCCGGTTTTGTATGGCTACACCTTC. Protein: CASTPVLYGYTF.

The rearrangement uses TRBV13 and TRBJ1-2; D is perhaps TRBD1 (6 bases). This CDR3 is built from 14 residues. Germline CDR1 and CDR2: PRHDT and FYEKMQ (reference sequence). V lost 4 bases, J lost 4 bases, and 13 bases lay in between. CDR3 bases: TGTGCCAGCAGCTCCCGACAGGCGCCCTATGGCTACACCTTC. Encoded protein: CASSSRQAPYGYTF.

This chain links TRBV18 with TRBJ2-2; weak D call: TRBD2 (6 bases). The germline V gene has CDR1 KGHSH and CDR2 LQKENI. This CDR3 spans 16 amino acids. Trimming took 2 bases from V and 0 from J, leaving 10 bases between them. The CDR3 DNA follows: TGTGCCAGCTCACCAAGCGCGGGACCGAACACCGGGGAGCTGTTTTTT. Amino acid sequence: CASSPSAGPNTGELFF.

CDR3 loop: CASSSPGQGATDTQYF. CDR3 nucleotides: TGTGCCAGCAGCTCGCCGGGACAGGGGGCAACAGATACGCAGTATTTT. This chain joins TRBV7-9 and TRBJ2-3; 12 bases are shared with TRBD1. Germline-derived CDR1 and CDR2 are SEHNR and FQNEAQ (reference sequence). The CDR3 contains 16 residues. With V trimmed by 4 bases and J by 3 bases, 5 bases remained unmatched.

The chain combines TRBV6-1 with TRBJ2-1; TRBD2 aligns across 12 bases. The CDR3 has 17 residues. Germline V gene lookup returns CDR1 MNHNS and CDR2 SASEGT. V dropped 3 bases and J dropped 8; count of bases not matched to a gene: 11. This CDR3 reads CASSDFRLAGDPYEQFF. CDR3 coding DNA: TGTGCCAGCAGTGACTTCAGACTAGCGGGAGATCCCTATGAGCAGTTCTTC.

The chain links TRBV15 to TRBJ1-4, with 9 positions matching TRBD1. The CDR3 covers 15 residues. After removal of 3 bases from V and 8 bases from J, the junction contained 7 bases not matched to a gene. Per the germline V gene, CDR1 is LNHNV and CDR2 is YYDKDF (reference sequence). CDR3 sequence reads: CATSRAGQGAEKLFF. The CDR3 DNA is TGTGCCACCAGCAGGGCGGGACAGGGTGCCGAAAAACTGTTTTTT.

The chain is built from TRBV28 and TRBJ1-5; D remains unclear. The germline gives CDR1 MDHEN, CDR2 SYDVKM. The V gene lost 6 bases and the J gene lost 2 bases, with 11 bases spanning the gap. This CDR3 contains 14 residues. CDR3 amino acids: CASRTFPGNQPQHF. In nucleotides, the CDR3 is TGTGCCAGCAGGACCTTCCCGGGCAATCAGCCCCAGCATTTT.